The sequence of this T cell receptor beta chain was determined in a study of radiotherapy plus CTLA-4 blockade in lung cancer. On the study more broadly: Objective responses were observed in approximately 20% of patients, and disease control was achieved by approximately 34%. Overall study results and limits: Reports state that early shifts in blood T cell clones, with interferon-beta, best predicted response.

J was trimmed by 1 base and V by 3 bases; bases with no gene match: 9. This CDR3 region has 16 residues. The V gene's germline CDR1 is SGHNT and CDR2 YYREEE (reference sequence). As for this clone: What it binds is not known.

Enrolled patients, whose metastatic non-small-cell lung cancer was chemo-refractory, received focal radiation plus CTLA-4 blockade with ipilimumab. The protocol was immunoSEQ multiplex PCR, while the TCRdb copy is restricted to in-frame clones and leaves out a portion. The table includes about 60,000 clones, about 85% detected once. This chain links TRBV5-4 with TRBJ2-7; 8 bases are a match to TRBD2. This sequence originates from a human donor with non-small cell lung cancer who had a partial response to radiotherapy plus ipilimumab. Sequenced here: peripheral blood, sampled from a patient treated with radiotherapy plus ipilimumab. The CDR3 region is CASSYESSGGSYEQYF. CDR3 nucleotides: TGTGCCAGCAGCTATGAAAGCAGCGGGGGTTCCTACGAGCAGTACTTC.